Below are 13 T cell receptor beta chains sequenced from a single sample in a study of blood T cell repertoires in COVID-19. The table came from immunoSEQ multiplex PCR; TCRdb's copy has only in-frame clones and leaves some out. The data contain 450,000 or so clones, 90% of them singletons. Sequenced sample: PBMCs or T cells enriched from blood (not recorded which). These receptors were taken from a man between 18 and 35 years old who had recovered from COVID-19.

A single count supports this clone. The CDR3 sequence is CASSLGGTGHGNTIYF. CDR3 nucleotides: TGTGCCAGCAGCTTAGGGGGGACAGGTCATGGAAACACCATATATTTT. The chain uses TRBV7-2 and TRBJ1-3, with TRBD1 matching over 8 bases. With 1 base clipped from V and 3 bases from J, the junction kept 5 bases outside the gene matches. The CDR3 is 16 amino acids. The germline CDR1 and CDR2 sequences are SGHTA and FQGNSA.

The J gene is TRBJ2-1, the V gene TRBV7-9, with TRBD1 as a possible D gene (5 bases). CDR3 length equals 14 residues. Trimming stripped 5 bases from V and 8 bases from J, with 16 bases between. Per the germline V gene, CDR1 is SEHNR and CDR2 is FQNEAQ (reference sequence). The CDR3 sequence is CASSAVESTDEQFF. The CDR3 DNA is TGTGCCAGCAGCGCGGTCGAGTCGACAGATGAGCAGTTCTTC.

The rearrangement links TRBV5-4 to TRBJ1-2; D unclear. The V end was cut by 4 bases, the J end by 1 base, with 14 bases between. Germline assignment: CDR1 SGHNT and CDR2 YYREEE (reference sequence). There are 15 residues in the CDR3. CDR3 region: CASSRKQIINYGYTF. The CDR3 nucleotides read TGTGCCAGCAGCCGTAAACAGATTATTAACTATGGCTACACCTTC.

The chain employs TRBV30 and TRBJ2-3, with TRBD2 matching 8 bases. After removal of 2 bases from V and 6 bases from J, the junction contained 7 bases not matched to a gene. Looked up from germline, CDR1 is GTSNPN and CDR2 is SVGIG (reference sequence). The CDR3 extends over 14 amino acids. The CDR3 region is CAWSKAGGGDTQYF. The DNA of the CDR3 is TGTGCCTGGAGTAAGGCGGGAGGAGGCGATACGCAGTATTTT.

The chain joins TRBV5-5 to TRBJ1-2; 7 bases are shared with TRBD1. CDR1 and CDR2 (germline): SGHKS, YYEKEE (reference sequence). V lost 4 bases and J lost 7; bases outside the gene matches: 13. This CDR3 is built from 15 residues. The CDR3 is CASSRETGQAGGYTF. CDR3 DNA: TGTGCCAGCAGCCGGGAGACAGGGCAAGCAGGTGGCTACACCTTC.

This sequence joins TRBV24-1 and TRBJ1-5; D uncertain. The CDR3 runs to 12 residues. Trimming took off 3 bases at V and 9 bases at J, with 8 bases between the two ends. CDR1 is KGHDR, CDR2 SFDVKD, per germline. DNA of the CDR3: TGTGCCACCAGTGATAACACGGGGCCCCAGCATTTT. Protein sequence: CATSDNTGPQHF.

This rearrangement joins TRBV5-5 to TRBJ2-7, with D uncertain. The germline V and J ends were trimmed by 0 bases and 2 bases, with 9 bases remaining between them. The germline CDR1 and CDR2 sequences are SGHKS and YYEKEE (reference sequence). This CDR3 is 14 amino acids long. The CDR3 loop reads CASSLGIETYEQYF. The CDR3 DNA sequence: TGTGCCAGCAGCTTGGGTATAGAAACCTACGAGCAGTACTTC.

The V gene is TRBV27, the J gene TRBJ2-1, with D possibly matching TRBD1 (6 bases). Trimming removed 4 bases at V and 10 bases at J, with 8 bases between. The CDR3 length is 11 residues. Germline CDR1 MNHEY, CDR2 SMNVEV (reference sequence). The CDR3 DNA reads TGTGCCAGCAGTTCAAGGGGGGAGCAGTTCTTC. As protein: CASSSRGEQFF.

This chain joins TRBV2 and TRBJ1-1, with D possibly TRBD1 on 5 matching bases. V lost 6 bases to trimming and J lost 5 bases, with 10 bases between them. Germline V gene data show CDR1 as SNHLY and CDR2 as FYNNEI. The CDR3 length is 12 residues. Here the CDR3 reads CASRHGGTEAFF. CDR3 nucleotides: TGTGCCAGCAGACATGGGGGGACTGAAGCTTTCTTT.

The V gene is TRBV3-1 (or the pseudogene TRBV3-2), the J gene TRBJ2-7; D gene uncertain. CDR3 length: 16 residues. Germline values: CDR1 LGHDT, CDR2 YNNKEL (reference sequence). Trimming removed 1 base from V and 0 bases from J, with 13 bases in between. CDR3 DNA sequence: TGTGCCAGCAGCCAAGGGTGGGCAGGTGGCTCCTACGAGCAGTACTTC. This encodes CASSQGWAGGSYEQYF.

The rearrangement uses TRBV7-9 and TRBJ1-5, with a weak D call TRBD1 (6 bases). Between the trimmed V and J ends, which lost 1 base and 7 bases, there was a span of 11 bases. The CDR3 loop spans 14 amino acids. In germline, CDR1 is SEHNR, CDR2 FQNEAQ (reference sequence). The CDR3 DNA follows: TGTGCCAGCAGCTTAGGGGCAGGGGTCCAGCCCCAGCATTTT. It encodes CASSLGAGVQPQHF.

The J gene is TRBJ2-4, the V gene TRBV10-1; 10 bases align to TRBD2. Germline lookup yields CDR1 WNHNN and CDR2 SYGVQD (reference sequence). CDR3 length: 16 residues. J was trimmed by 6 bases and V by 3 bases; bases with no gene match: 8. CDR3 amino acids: CASSDRGTSAPNIQYF. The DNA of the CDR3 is TGCGCCAGCAGTGACCGGGGGACTAGCGCTCCAAACATTCAGTACTTC.

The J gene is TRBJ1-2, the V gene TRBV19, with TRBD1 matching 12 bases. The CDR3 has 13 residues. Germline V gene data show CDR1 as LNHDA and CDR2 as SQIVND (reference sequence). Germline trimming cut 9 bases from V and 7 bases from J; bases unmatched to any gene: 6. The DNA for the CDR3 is TGTGCCAGCCGGGGACAGGGGGCGATTGGCTACACCTTC. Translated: CASRGQGAIGYTF.